Described below is a single T cell receptor (beta chain) sequence and its context. Its cognate antigen is unknown. The data originate from a study of T cell responses to AZD1222 COVID-19 vaccine. Whole-study context: Second doses that came at about 4 or about 12 weeks were put together.

Generated by immunoSEQ multiplex PCR, the TCRdb table keeps only in-frame clones and is missing some. Here the sample spans just over 95,000 clones, 85% to 90% being singletons. Germline V gene sequence: CDR1 SQVTM, CDR2 ANQGSEA. CDR3 length: 10 amino acids. V was shortened by 7 bases and J by 4 bases, with 7 bases between the two germline ends. Points from the study as a whole: Dominant at 160-218 and 743-854, vaccine-associated CD4 TCRs also spanned spike. Clonal diversity may have been underestimated in mostly white British donors. Scientists sampled the repertoires only once the peak T cell response had passed.

This receptor was obtained from an adult in good health. The chain links TRBV29-1 to TRBJ1-1; D not certain. This specimen was peripheral blood, taken on day 0 of AZD1222 vaccination. CDR3 in amino acids: CSGVVTEAFF. In nucleotides, the CDR3 is TGCAGCGGAGTGGTCACTGAAGCTTTCTTT.